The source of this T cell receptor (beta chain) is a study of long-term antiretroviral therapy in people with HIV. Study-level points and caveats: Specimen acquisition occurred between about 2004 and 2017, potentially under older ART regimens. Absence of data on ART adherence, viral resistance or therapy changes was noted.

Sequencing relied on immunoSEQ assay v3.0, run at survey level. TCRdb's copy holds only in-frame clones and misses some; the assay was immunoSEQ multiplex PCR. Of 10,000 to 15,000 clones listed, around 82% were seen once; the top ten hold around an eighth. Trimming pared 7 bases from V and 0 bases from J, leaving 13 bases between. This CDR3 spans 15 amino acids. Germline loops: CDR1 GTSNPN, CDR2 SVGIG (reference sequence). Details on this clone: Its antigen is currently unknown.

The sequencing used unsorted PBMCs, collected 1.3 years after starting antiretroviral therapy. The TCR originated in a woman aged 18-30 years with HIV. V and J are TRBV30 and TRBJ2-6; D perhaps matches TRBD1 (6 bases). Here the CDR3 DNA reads TGTGCCTTTGGGACATCCGTCTCTGGGGCCAACGTCCTGACTTTC. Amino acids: CAFGTSVSGANVLTF.